This TCR beta chain was retrieved from a study of blood T cell repertoires in COVID-19. Study information: The analysed material was cDNA or gDNA that came from T cells, B-cell-depleted T cells, or PBMCs.

Measured with immunoSEQ multiplex PCR; TCRdb has only the in-frame clones, and not every one. Among 470,000 or so clones listed, 75% to 90% were seen once. The CDR3 has 13 residues. Germline loops: CDR1 GTSNPN, CDR2 SVGIG (reference sequence). V gave up 2 bases and J gave up 7 bases; unmatched junction bases: 5. Sequences were obtained from peripheral blood. The J gene is TRBJ1-1, the V gene TRBV30, with 9 bases fitting TRBD1. This clonotype was obtained from a human donor in a cohort sampled during active COVID-19. Here the CDR3 reads CAWSIQGAGEAFF. The CDR3 nucleotides read TGTGCCTGGAGTATACAGGGGGCTGGTGAAGCTTTCTTT.